A single sample is the source of the 14 T cell receptor beta chains below, sequenced in a study of T cell responses to AZD1222 COVID-19 vaccine. Data came from immunoSEQ multiplex PCR; TCRdb stores just in-frame clones and leaves some out. Among 130,000 or so clones listed, about 92% were seen once. The sample consisted of peripheral blood, taken on day 0 of MenACWY control vaccination. The receptors were gathered from an adult in good health.

This clone is a singleton in its sample. For the CDR3, the DNA is TGTGCCAGTAGTATTACTCCCTACAATGAGCAGTTCTTC. Amino acids: CASSITPYNEQFF. V usage is TRBV19 and J usage is TRBJ2-1; no definite D call. Germline V gene lookup returns CDR1 LNHDA and CDR2 SQIVND (reference sequence). The V end was cut by 3 bases, the J end by 2 bases, with 5 bases between. This CDR3 contains 13 residues.

The gene calls are TRBV11-2 and TRBJ1-2, with a weak D call TRBD1 (5 bases). Per the germline V gene, CDR1 is SGHAT and CDR2 is FQNNGV. CDR3 length: 17 residues. V shed 4 bases and J shed 2 bases, with 20 bases lying between them. The CDR3, as DNA: TGTGCCAGCAGCTCATCGAAGACAGCGCCTCTAAACTATGGCTACACCTTC. This gives the protein CASSSSKTAPLNYGYTF.

The CDR3 loop is CASSPRLGVWTEAFF. DNA of the CDR3: TGTGCCAGCAGCCCCCGCCTAGGGGTTTGGACTGAAGCTTTCTTT. The chain joins TRBV3-1 (or the pseudogene TRBV3-2) to TRBJ1-1; weak D call: TRBD1 (5 bases). Germline CDR1 is LGHDT and CDR2 is YNNKEL (reference sequence). The CDR3 loop spans 15 amino acids. V was clipped by 4 bases and J by 5 bases, with 17 bases between them.

This chain uses TRBV19 with TRBJ1-2; unclear D gene. Germline V gene data show CDR1 as LNHDA and CDR2 as SQIVND (reference sequence). Trimming removed 1 base at V and 6 bases at J, with 12 bases between. This CDR3 is built from 14 residues. The CDR3 DNA reads TGTGCCAGTAGTATAGGCCTCCGATTAGATGGCTACACCTTC. Protein product: CASSIGLRLDGYTF.

The J gene is TRBJ2-1, the V gene TRBV7-3, with TRBD2 matching 10 bases. The ends lost 0 bases at V and 3 bases at J; junction bases unmatched: 2. The CDR3 consists of 16 residues. The germline CDR1 and CDR2 sequences are SGHTA and FQGTGA. DNA of the CDR3: TGTGCCAGCAGCTTAACTAGCGGGGGGAACTACAATGAGCAGTTCTTC. The encoded protein is CASSLTSGGNYNEQFF.

The CDR3 coding sequence is TGTGCCAGCAGCTTAGGAGTAGAGGCAGGCGCACTCCTCCGATCACCCCTCCACTTT. Translated: CASSLGVEAGALLRSPLHF. V and J are TRBV7-8 and TRBJ1-6; no firm D call. From germline, CDR1 is SGHVS and CDR2 FQNEAQ. This CDR3 region has 19 residues. Trimming stripped 1 base from V and 10 bases from J, with 26 bases between.

This clone was seen a single time. The CDR3, as DNA: TGTGCCAGCATCGTCAGGCAGGAATATGGCTACACCTTC. Amino acids: CASIVRQEYGYTF. The chain employs TRBV2 and TRBJ1-2, with no clear D. CDR3 length: 13 amino acids. CDR1 and CDR2 (germline): SNHLY, FYNNEI. Trimming removed 7 bases from V and 5 bases from J, with 14 bases in between.

This chain joins TRBV5-6 and TRBJ1-6, with D hard to call. V lost 0 bases and J 6 bases, leaving 7 bases between the germline ends. The CDR3 spans 14 residues. CDR1 is SGHDT, CDR2 YYEEEE, per germline. CDR3 nucleotide sequence: TGTGCCAGCAGCTTGGGGGTCATTAATTCACCCCTCCACTTT. Its translation is CASSLGVINSPLHF.

V is TRBV11-3 and J is TRBJ1-1; tentative D call: TRBD1 (5 bases). The V gene lost 3 bases and the J gene lost 0 bases, with 14 bases spanning the gap. The germline V gene has CDR1 SGHNT and CDR2 YENEEA. The CDR3 runs 16 residues. The CDR3 nucleotides read TGTGCCAGCAGCTTCAAAATCGGGACGGTGAACACTGAAGCTTTCTTT. This translates into CASSFKIGTVNTEAFF.

CDR3 sequence (DNA): TGTGCCAGCAGCGTAGGGGCAGGGGATTTCTATGGCTACACCTTC. Its translation: CASSVGAGDFYGYTF. The J gene is TRBJ1-2, the V gene TRBV9; D is possibly TRBD1 (6 bases). Germline loops: CDR1 SGDLS, CDR2 YYNGEE. V lost 0 bases, J lost 4 bases, and 13 bases lay in between. The CDR3 loop spans 15 amino acids.

The J gene is TRBJ1-6, the V gene TRBV7-2, with no clear D. V was pared by 8 bases and J by 8 bases, with 16 bases between. The CDR3 has 14 amino acids. Germline-derived CDR1 and CDR2 are SGHTA and FQGNSA. CDR3 protein: CASRMLPPHSPLHF. CDR3 DNA: TGTGCCAGCCGAATGCTACCCCCCCATTCACCCCTCCACTTT.

The chain carries TRBV27 and TRBJ2-1; TRBD2 aligns across 11 bases. The CDR3 extends over 16 amino acids. Per the germline V gene, CDR1 is MNHEY and CDR2 is SMNVEV (reference sequence). With V trimmed by 3 bases and J by 2 bases, 3 bases remained unmatched. The chain's CDR3 is CASSFLTSGTYNEQFF. CDR3 DNA: TGTGCCAGCAGTTTCCTGACTAGCGGGACCTACAATGAGCAGTTCTTC.

The gene calls are TRBV6-5 and TRBJ1-5, with 7 bases aligning to TRBD1. The CDR3 is made up of 15 amino acids. V gave up 6 bases and J gave up 5 bases; unmatched junction bases: 10. The germline V gene has CDR1 MNHEY and CDR2 SVGAGI. The CDR3 DNA is TGTGCCAGCAGAGCGAGGGACAGAAAGCATCAGCCCCAGCATTTT. Translated: CASRARDRKHQPQHF.

This clone was seen once. The chain uses TRBV30 and TRBJ1-4; 8 nucleotides line up with TRBD1. Germline assignment: CDR1 GTSNPN and CDR2 SVGIG (reference sequence). The CDR3 sequence is 14 residues long. The V and J ends lost 5 bases and 7 bases, in that order; junction bases with no gene match: 9. Here the CDR3 reads CAWGDRPKGEKLFF. The CDR3 DNA reads TGTGCCTGGGGGGACAGGCCAAAGGGTGAAAAACTGTTTTTT.